This record covers a single T cell receptor beta chain. The antigen is unknown. The sample is drawn from a study of persistence of HIV-infected CD4 T cells. Overlapping HIV-1 Gag 15-mer peptides at approximately 1 ug per peptide per mL were used. CD40L/CD69 double-negative CD45RO-high memory CD4+ T cells were collected. Findings and caveats of the study: TCR analyses could not target the rare provirus-carrying CMV-responding cells. CMV- and Gag-responding cells had lower TCRbeta richness than CD3/CD28-responding cells. Degenerate expanded CDR3beta sequences were enriched among CMV- and Gag-responding cells.

Trimming stripped 3 bases from V and 0 bases from J, with 6 bases between. The CDR3 extends over 13 amino acids. Germline-derived CDR1 and CDR2 are SGDLS and YYNGEE. The libraries were made with immunoSEQ version 4 in survey mode. Sequencing was performed with immunoSEQ multiplex PCR; in TCRdb, only in-frame clones are kept and a portion is missing. The sample contains 30,000 to 45,000 clones, about 81% of which appear only once. This clonotype was sampled from an adult with HIV. The donor label of this sample is uncertain. This chain joins TRBV9 and TRBJ1-1, with unresolved D. The sequences come from cultured CD4+ T cells from PBMCs, collected from a patient who received antiretroviral therapy. The CDR3 region has the DNA TGTGCCAGCAGCGAGAGCATGAACACTGAAGCTTTCTTT. It yields the protein CASSESMNTEAFF.